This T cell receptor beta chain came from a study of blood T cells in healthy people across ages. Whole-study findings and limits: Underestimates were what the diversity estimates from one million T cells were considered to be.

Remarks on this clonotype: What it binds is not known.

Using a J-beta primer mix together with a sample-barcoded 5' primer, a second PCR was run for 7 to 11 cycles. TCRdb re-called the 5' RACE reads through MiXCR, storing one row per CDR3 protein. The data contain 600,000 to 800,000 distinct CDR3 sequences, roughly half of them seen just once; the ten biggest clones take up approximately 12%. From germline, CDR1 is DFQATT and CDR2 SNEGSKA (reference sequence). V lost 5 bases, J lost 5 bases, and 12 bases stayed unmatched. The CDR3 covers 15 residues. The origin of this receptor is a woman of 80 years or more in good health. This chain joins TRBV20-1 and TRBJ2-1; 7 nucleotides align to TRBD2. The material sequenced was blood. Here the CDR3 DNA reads TGCAGTGCTCCCCGAAGCGGGGCGATTAACAATGAGCAGTTCTTC. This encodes CSAPRSGAINNEQFF.